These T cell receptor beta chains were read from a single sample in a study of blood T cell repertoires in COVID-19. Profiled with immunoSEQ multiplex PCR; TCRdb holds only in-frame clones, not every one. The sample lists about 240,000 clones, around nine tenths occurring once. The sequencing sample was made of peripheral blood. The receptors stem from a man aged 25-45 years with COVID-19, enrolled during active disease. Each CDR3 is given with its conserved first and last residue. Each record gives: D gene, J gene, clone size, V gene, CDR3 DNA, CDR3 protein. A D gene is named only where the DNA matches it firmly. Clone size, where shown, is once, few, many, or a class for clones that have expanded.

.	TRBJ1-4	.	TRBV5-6	TGTGCCAGCAGCTTGGCAGGGGTCGTTAGTGAAAAACTGTTTTTT	CASSLAGVVSEKLFF
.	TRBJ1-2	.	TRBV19	TGTGCCAGTAGTATCGGACAGACCGTTCACTATGGCTACACCTTC	CASSIGQTVHYGYTF
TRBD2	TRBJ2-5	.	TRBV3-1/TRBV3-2	TGTGCCAGCAGCCTGGGACTAGCGGGGCCGCAAGAGACCCAGTACTTC	CASSLGLAGPQETQYF
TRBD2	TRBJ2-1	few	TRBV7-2	TGTGCCAGCAGCTTAGTAGTGGTAGCGGGGAGAAATGAGCAGTTCTTC	CASSLVVVAGRNEQFF
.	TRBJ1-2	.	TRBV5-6	TGTGCCAGCAGCCGGGAAGACACTCATGGCTACACCTTC	CASSREDTHGYTF
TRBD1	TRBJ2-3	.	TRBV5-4	TGTGCCAGCAGCTTGAACCCGACAGGGGGTACAGATACGCAGTATTTT	CASSLNPTGGTDTQYF
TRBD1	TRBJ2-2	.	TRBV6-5	TGTGCCAGCAGTTACGGGACAGGGGGGGAGCTGTTTTTT	CASSYGTGGELFF
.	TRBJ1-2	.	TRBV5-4	TGTGCCAGCAGCTTGGGGGGGGGCTCGAACTATGGCTACACCTTC	CASSLGGGSNYGYTF
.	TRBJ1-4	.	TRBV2	TGTGCCAGCAGAGAAAGGGGGGGTAATGAAAAACTGTTTTTT	CASRERGGNEKLFF
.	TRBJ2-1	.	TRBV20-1	TGCAGTGCGGAATTCGGGAATGAGCAGTTCTTC	CSAEFGNEQFF
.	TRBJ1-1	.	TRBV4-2	TGTGCCAGCAGCCAAGAGACAGGGAACACTGAAGCTTTCTTT	CASSQETGNTEAFF
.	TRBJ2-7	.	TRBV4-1	TGCGCCAGCAGCCAATCAACTGACGAATACAGCTCCTACGAGCAGTACTTC	CASSQSTDEYSSYEQYF
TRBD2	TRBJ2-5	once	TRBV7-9	TGTGCCAGCACTCGGACTAGCGGGGGGTATGAGACCCAGTACTTC	CASTRTSGGYETQYF
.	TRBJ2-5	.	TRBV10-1	TGCGCCAGCAGTGATAGGGAGGCCGTACAAGAGACCCAGTACTTC	CASSDREAVQETQYF
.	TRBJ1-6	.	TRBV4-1	TGCGCCAGCAGCCAAGTTTTTCAGGTTTTGGTCCCCTCACCCCTCCACTTT	CASSQVFQVLVPSPLHF
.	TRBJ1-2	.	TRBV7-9	TGTGCCAGCAGCCCCCGGGGTTCAAACTATGGCTACACCTTC	CASSPRGSNYGYTF
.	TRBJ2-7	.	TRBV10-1	TGCGCCAGCAGTGATGGCAACGAGCAGTACTTC	CASSDGNEQYF
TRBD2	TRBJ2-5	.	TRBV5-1	TGCGCCAGCAGCTTGGGGATTCTAGCGGGGGGGCCCCGGACGCGGGAGACCCAGTACTTC	CASSLGILAGGPRTRETQYF
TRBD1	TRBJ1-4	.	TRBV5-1	TGCGCCAGCAGCTCAGGACAGGGGACTAATGAAAAACTGTTTTTT	CASSSGQGTNEKLFF
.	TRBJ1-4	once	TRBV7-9	TGTGCCAGCAGCGACTATCTATTGGGTTCTAGTAATGAAAAACTGTTTTTT	CASSDYLLGSSNEKLFF
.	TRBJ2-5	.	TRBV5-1	TGCGCCAGCAGCTTCCCTAGAGAATCGGGGACCCAGTACTTC	CASSFPRESGTQYF
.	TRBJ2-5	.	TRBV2	TGTGCCAGCAGTGTCCAGGGTTTTGAGACCCAGTACTTC	CASSVQGFETQYF
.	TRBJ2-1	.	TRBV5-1	TGCGCCAGCAGCCTCAGGGTCGGTAACAATGAGCAGTTCTTC	CASSLRVGNNEQFF
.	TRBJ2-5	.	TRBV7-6	TGTGCCAGCAGCATACGCTCGGGGGGCGGGACCCAGTACTTC	CASSIRSGGGTQYF
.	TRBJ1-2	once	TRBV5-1	TGCGCCAGCACCATCGGGGGGACATATGGCTACACCTTC	CASTIGGTYGYTF
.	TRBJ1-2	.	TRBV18	TGTGCCAGCTCACCTACTCACGAGGGTAGCTATGGCTACACCTTC	CASSPTHEGSYGYTF
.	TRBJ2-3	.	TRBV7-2	TGTGCCAGCAGCATGGGAGGGGGGGTTTATGCAGATACGCAGTATTTT	CASSMGGGVYADTQYF
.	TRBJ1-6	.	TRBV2	TGTGCCAGCAGTGTCGGGAGCTCCTATAATTCACCCCTCCACTTT	CASSVGSSYNSPLHF
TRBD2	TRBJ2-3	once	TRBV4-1	TGCGCCAGCAGCAAAGTAGCGGGGGGGCGCACAGATACGCAGTATTTT	CASSKVAGGRTDTQYF
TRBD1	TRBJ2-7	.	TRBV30	TGTGCCTGGAATCTCCAGGGACAGGTACACGAGCAGTACTTC	CAWNLQGQVHEQYF
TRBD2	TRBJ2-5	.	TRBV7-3	TGTGCCAGCAGCGTCCAAGCGGGGGGGCACGAGACCCAGTACTTC	CASSVQAGGHETQYF
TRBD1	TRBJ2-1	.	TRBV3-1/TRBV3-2	TGTGCCAGCAGCCGAGCCGGACAGGTGCATGAGCAGTTCTTC	CASSRAGQVHEQFF
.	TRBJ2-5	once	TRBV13	TGTGCCAGCAGCCCCAGGGCGCAGGGTGAGACCCAGTACTTC	CASSPRAQGETQYF
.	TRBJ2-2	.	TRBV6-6	TGTGCCAGCAGCTGGACAGCGAACACCGGGGAGCTGTTTTTT	CASSWTANTGELFF
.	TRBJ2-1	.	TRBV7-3	TGTGCCAGCAGCTTAACTACAGCCTACAATGAGCAGTTCTTC	CASSLTTAYNEQFF
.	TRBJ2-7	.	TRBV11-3	TGTGCCAGCAGCGTCGGACAGCGCCCGTGGGACGAGCAGTACTTC	CASSVGQRPWDEQYF
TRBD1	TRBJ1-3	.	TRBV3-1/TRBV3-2	TGTGCCAGCAGCCAAGATCGACAGGGGGTACGAAACACCATATATTTT	CASSQDRQGVRNTIYF
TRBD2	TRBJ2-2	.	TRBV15	TGTGCCACCAGCAGTCGGACTAGCGGGGAGCTGTTTTTT	CATSSRTSGELFF
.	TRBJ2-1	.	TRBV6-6	TGTGCCAGCAGTTACACCGGCGAGCGAAATGAGCAGTTCTTC	CASSYTGERNEQFF
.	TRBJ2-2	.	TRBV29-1	TGCAGCGTTGAAGCACACGCGAACACCGGGGAGCTGTTTTTT	CSVEAHANTGELFF
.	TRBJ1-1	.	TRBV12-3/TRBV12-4	TGTGCCAGCAGTTTGACACTGGTGACTGAAGCTTTCTTT	CASSLTLVTEAFF
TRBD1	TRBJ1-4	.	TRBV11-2	TGTGCCAGCGGCCGACAGGGTTTTCTGGAAAAACTGTTTTTT	CASGRQGFLEKLFF
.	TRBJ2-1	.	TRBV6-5	TGTGCCAGCAGTTATGAGAACGGTGAGCAGTTCTTC	CASSYENGEQFF
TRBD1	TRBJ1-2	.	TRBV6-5	TGTGCCAGCAGTCTCGGACAGGGGGTCTATGGCTACACCTTC	CASSLGQGVYGYTF
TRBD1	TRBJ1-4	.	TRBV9	TGTGCCAGCAGCGCTCAGGGGGCCAGTAATGAAAAACTGTTTTTT	CASSAQGASNEKLFF
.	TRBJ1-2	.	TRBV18	TGTGCCAGCTCACCAGGGAGACAGCGGGACTATGGCTACACCTTC	CASSPGRQRDYGYTF
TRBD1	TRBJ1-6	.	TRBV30	TGTGCCTGGGGACAGGCTGATAATTCACCCCTCCACTTT	CAWGQADNSPLHF
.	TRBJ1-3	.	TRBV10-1	TGCGCCAGCAGTGATGGAGGCCCGAACACCATATATTTT	CASSDGGPNTIYF
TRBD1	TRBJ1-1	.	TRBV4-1	TGCGCCAGCAGCCACACTTATGTGCAGGGGGGATATATGAAGCACACTGAAGCTTTCTTT	CASSHTYVQGGYMKHTEAFF
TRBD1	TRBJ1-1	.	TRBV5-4	TGTGCCAGCAGCCCCGGACAGGGATTAATTAGGGACACTGAAGCTTTCTTT	CASSPGQGLIRDTEAFF
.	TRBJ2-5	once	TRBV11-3	TGTGCCAGCAGAAAAGCCTTCCACCGCCGGGAGACCCAGTACTTC	CASRKAFHRRETQYF
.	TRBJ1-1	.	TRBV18	TGTGCCAGCTCACCGGGAGGGGCTGACACTGAAGCTTTCTTT	CASSPGGADTEAFF
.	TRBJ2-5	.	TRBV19	TGTGCCAGTAGTATAAACAGGGACGAGACCCAGTACTTC	CASSINRDETQYF
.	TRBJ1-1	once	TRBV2	TGTGCCAGCAGGTCGACAGGGAACACTGAAGCTTTCTTT	CASRSTGNTEAFF